Listed below are T cell receptor beta chains from one sample, sequenced in a study of blood T cell repertoires in COVID-19. Clones were read by immunoSEQ multiplex PCR, and TCRdb kept only the in-frame ones, dropping some. This sample carries 170,000 or so clones, around nine tenths of them seen once, and the ten largest clones take roughly 0.57%. The sequenced sample was peripheral blood. Receptor source: a man aged 55-75 years with COVID-19, enrolled during active disease. CDR3s include the opening cysteine and the closing phenylalanine or tryptophan. The order of the fields is D gene, clone size, J gene, V gene, CDR3 DNA, CDR3 protein. The D gene is left open where the match is weak. Size values are once, few and many counts, or a class for expanded clones, and some rows have none.

>NA|NA|TRBJ1-5|TRBV6-2/TRBV6-3
TGTGCCAGCAGTTACCCGGTCGGGGGGGCCGTTGGGAATCAGCCCCAGCATTTT
CASSYPVGGAVGNQPQHF
>NA|NA|TRBJ1-5|TRBV19
TGTGCCAGTACCGTCGACAGATATCAGCCCCAGCATTTT
CASTVDRYQPQHF
>TRBD1|NA|TRBJ2-2|TRBV7-6
TGTGCCAGCAGCCAGGCCGTCCAGACAGGGGTGGGCGCCGGGGAGCTGTTTTTT
CASSQAVQTGVGAGELFF
>NA|few|TRBJ2-1|TRBV11-3
TGTGCCAGCAGCCCTGAGTCTAGAGTGGGCAATGAGCAGTTCTTC
CASSPESRVGNEQFF
>TRBD1|NA|TRBJ1-2|TRBV6-5
TGTGCCAGCAGGATTCGGACAGGGGGCGGCTACACCTTC
CASRIRTGGGYTF
>NA|few|TRBJ2-7|TRBV11-3
TGTGCCAGCGGCTGGGGGGACCCTTACGAGCAGTACTTC
CASGWGDPYEQYF
>NA|few|TRBJ2-7|TRBV7-8
TGTGCCAGCAGCCAAAACCTAGGGGGCGAGCAGTACTTC
CASSQNLGGEQYF
>NA|NA|TRBJ2-7|TRBV7-8
TGTGCCAGCAGCCCTAACTCCTACGAGCAGTACTTC
CASSPNSYEQYF
>TRBD1|once|TRBJ1-6|TRBV6-5
TGTGCCAGCAGTACAGGGGTTTCACCCCTCCACTTT
CASSTGVSPLHF
>NA|once|TRBJ1-2|TRBV6-5
TGTGCCAGCACCGAGGGGGTTGGCTACACCTTC
CASTEGVGYTF
>NA|NA|TRBJ2-7|TRBV3-1/TRBV3-2
TGTGCCAGCAGCCAGGAGGGACCACAGTACTTC
CASSQEGPQYF
>TRBD1|NA|TRBJ1-5|TRBV5-6
TGTGCCAGCAGCTTAGGGACAGGGGGCATCCAGCCCCAGCATTTT
CASSLGTGGIQPQHF
>NA|NA|TRBJ2-4|TRBV19
TGTGCCAGTAGTACCCAGGGGCAAAACATTCAGTACTTC
CASSTQGQNIQYF